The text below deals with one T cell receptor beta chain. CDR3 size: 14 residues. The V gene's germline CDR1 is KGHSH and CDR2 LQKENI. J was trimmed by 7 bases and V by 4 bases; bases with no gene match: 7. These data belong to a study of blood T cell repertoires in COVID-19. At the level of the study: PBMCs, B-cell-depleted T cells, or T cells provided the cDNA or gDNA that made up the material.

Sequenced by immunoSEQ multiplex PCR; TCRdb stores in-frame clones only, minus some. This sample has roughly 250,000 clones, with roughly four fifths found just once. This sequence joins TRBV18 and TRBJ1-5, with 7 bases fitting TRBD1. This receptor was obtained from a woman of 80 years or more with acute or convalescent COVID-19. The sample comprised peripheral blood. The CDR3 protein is CASSLDRVGQPQHF. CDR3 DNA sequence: TGTGCCAGCTCACTTGACAGGGTGGGGCAGCCCCAGCATTTT.